The 4 T cell receptor beta chains below were found in one sample sequenced in a study of beta chain features in type 1 diabetes. As every portion of the isolated RNA was reverse transcribed, the sequencing read expressed TCRB transcripts. Sequencing used immunoSEQ multiplex PCR; TCRdb keeps in-frame clones, though not all of them. The sample lists more than 350,000 clones, over 10% occurring once. The sequenced sample consisted of naive CD4+ T cells from blood. The receptors come from a woman aged 18-29 years in good health.

Of note for this clone: In the same sample, other DNA sequences code for this CDR3. This chain connects TRBV5-1 to TRBJ2-5; D is possibly TRBD1 (5 bases). CDR1 and CDR2 (germline): SGHRS, YFSETQ. The CDR3 consists of 13 residues. Trimming removed 0 bases from V and 3 bases from J, with 6 bases in between. In DNA, the CDR3 is TGCGCCAGCAGCTTGGTAGGGGAAGAGACCCAGTACTTC. This translates into CASSLVGEETQYF.

This clone has more than one count but fewer than ten. The rearrangement uses TRBV4-2 and TRBJ2-1; D ambiguous. CDR1 is LGHNA, CDR2 YNFKEQ, per germline. This CDR3 spans 16 amino acids. The V gene lost 1 base and the J gene lost 8 bases, with 18 bases spanning the gap. CDR3 sequence reads: CASSQAAIAQDDEQFF. The CDR3 DNA reads as TGTGCCAGCAGCCAAGCAGCGATAGCTCAGGACGATGAGCAGTTCTTC.

This clone was found a few times. V gene TRBV18 combines with J gene TRBJ2-1; no clear D gene. The V gene's germline CDR1 is KGHSH and CDR2 LQKENI. The CDR3 has 13 residues. The V end was cut by 3 bases, the J end by 4 bases, with 7 bases between. CDR3 sequence (DNA): TGTGCCAGCTCACCGGGCCTTTACAATGAGCAGTTCTTC. This sequence encodes CASSPGLYNEQFF.

The chain has TRBV2 and TRBJ2-7; perhaps TRBD1 as D (5 bases). The ends were cut back, 2 bases at V and 4 bases at J, with 15 bases in the middle. In germline, CDR1 is SNHLY, CDR2 FYNNEI. The CDR3 consists of 15 residues. CDR3 nucleotides: TGTGCCAGCAGTGAAACAACGGCAGGGCCGTACGAGCAGTACGTC. Encoded protein: CASSETTAGPYEQYV.